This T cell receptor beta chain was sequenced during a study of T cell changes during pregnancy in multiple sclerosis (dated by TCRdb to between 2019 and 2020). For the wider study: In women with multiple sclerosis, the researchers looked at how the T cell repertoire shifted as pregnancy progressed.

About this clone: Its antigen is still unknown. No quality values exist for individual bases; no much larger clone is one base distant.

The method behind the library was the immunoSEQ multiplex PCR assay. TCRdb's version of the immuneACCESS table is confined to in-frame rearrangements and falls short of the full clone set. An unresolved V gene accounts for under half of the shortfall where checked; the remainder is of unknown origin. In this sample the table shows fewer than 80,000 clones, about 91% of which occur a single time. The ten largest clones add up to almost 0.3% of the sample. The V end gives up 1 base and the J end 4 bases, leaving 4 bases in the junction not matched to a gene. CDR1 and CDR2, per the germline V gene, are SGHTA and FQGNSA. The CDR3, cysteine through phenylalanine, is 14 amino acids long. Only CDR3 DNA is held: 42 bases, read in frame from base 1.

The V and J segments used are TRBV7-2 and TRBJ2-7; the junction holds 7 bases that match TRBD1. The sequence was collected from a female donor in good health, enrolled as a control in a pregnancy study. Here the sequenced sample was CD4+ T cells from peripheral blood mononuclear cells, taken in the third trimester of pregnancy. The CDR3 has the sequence CASSLDRGDYEQYF. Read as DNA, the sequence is TGTGCCAGCAGCTTAGACAGGGGTGATTACGAGCAGTACTTC.